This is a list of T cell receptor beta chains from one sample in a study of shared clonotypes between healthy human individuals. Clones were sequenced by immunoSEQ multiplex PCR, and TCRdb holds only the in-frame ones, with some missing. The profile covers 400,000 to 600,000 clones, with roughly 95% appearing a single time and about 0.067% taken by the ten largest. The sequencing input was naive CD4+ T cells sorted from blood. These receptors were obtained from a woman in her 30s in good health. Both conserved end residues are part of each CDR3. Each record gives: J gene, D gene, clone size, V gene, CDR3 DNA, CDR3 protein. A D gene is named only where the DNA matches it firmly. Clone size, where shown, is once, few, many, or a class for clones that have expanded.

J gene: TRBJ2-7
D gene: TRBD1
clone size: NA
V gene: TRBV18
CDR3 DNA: TGTGCCAGCTCACCACCGGGACAGGGTACCTACGAGCAGTACTTC
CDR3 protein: CASSPPGQGTYEQYF

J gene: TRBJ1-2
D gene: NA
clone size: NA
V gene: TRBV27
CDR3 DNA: TGTGCCAGCAGTCCAAAATATTTCCCTGGGGCGGGTGGCTACACCTTC
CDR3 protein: CASSPKYFPGAGGYTF

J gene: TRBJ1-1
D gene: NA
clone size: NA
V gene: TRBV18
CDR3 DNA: TGTGCCAGCTCACTGAGACAGGAGCAATCGAACACTGAAGCTTTCTTT
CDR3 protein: CASSLRQEQSNTEAFF

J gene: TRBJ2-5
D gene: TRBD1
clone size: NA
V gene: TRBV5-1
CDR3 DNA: TGCGCCAGCAGCGCCTCCTGGGACAGGCTCTCGGAGACCCAGTACTTC
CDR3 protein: CASSASWDRLSETQYF

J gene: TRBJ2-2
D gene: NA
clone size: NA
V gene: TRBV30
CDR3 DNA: TGTGCCTGGAGTGTACGCAGGGTGGACACCGGGGAGCTGTTTTTT
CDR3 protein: CAWSVRRVDTGELFF

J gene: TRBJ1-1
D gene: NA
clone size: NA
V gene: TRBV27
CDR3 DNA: TGTGCCAGCAGTTCCCAGGGAGGGCTGAGCACTGAAGCTTTCTTT
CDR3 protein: CASSSQGGLSTEAFF

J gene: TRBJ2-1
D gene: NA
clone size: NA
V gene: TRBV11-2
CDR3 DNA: TGTGCCAGCAGCATTGATGTGGCGCCTGGCTCCTACAATGAGCAGTTCTTC
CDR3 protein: CASSIDVAPGSYNEQFF

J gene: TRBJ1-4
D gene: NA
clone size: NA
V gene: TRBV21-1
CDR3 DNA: TGTGCCAGCATTTTACACTGTAATGAAAAACTGTTTTTT
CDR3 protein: CASILHCNEKLFF

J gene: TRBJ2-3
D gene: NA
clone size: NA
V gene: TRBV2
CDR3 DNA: TGTGCCAGCTGCAGGGCGAGCACAGATACGCAGTATTTT
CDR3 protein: CASCRASTDTQYF

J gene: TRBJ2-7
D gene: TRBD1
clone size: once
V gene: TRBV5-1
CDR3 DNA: TGCGCCAGCAGCTGGGGACAGGGAGTCTACGAGCAGTACTTC
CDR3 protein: CASSWGQGVYEQYF

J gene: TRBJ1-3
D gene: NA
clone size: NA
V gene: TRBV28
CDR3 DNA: TGTGCCAGCATCCCCCGGGGGTTCTCTGGAAACACCATATATTTT
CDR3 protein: CASIPRGFSGNTIYF

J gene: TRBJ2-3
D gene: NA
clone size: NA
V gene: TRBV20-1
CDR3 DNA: TGCAGTGCTCCCCTAGCCGATACGCAGTATTTT
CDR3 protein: CSAPLADTQYF

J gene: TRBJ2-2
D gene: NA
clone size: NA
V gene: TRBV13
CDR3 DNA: TGTGCCAGCAGCTCACTCCACGGGGACACGACGAACACCGGGGAGCTGTTTTTT
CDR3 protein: CASSSLHGDTTNTGELFF

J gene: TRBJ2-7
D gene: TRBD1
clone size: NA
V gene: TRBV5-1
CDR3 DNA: TGCGCCAGCAGCTTGGCCGAGGCAGGGGGCAGCGAGCAGTACTTC
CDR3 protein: CASSLAEAGGSEQYF

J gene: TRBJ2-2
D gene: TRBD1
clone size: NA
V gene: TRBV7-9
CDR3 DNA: TGTGCCAGCAGCTTAGGAGAACAGGGGGCCACCGGGGAGCTGTTTTTT
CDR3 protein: CASSLGEQGATGELFF

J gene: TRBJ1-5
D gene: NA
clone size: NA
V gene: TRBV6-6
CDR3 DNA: TGTGCCAGCAGTTCCGATGGGCCCCAGCATTTT
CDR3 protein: CASSSDGPQHF

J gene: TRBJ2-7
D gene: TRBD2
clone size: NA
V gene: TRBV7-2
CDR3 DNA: TGTGCCAGCAGCTCCTACGTGGGGGGGTACAACGAGCAGTACTTC
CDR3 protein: CASSSYVGGYNEQYF

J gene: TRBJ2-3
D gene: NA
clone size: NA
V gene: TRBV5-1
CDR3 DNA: TGCGCCAGCAGCACCGGGTCCACAGATACGCAGTATTTT
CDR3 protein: CASSTGSTDTQYF

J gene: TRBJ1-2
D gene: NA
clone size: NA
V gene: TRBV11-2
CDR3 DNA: TGTGCCAGCAGCTTACGGGCGGTTACCTATGGCTACACCTTC
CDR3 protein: CASSLRAVTYGYTF

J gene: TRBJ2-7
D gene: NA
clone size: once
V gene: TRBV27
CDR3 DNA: TGTGCCAGCAGGGATTCTGGCAGGAAAGCCTACGAGCAGTACTTC
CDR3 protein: CASRDSGRKAYEQYF

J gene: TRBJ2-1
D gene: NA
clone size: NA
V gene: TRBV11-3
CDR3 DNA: TGTGCCAGCAGCAGGGGGACAAGCGGGGATATCATCAGCTCCTACAATGAGCAGTTCTTC
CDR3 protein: CASSRGTSGDIISSYNEQFF

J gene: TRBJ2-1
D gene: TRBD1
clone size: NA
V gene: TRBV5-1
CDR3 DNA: TGCGCCAGCAGCTACTCTTCCGGGACAGGGTACAATGAGCAGTTCTTC
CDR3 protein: CASSYSSGTGYNEQFF

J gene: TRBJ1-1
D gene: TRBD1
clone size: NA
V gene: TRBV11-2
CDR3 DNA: TGTGCCAGCAGCCTACAAAGGACAGGGAACACTGAAGCTTTCTTT
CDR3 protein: CASSLQRTGNTEAFF

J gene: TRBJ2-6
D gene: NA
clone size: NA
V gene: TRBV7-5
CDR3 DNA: TGTGTCAGAAGCTTAGTACTGTACAGCAACTCTGGGGCCAACGTCCTGACTTTC
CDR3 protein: CVRSLVLYSNSGANVLTF

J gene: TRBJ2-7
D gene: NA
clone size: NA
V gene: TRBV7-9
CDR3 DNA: TGTGCCAGCAGCTTAAACGGGGAGAGCGACGAGCAGTACTTC
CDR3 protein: CASSLNGESDEQYF